Listed here is a single T cell receptor beta chain. V gave up 4 bases and J gave up 10 bases, with 20 bases separating them. The germline V gene encodes CDR1 SGHAT and CDR2 FQNNGV. The CDR3 totals 15 residues. Sample treatment: 15 to 20 received Ad26.COV2.S at low or high dose, single or two shots; about five received placebo; per-sample allocation not given. Sampling happened 63 days after the first vaccine or placebo injection. This specimen comes from a study of Ad26.COV2.S vaccination and SARS-CoV-2 variants. Profiled with immunoSEQ multiplex PCR; TCRdb holds only in-frame clones, not every one. Among some 640,000 clones listed, roughly 90% were seen once.

V and J are TRBV11-2 and TRBJ2-1; maybe TRBD2 (6 bases). Sample: peripheral blood, taken in a trial of Ad26.COV2.S vaccine versus placebo. This clonotype originated in a person aged 18-60 years who received the Ad26.COV2.S COVID-19 vaccine or a placebo. CDR3 sequence reads: CASSSRLVSGQEQFF. Here the CDR3 DNA reads TGTGCCAGCAGCTCACGACTAGTGTCCGGGCAGGAGCAGTTCTTC.